A selection of T cell receptor beta chains follows, all from one sample in a study of blood T cells in healthy people across ages. TCRdb re-called the 5' RACE reads with MiXCR, one entry per CDR3 protein. Of about 1.5 million distinct CDR3 sequences in the sample, approximately 42% were seen once. Sequences were obtained from blood. These receptors were collected from a woman between 18 and 30 years old in good health. Both conserved end residues are part of each CDR3. D genes are given only for firm matches. Expanded clones are given a class, and other clones once, few, many or no size at all.

d_call: NA
v_call: TRBV7-2
clone_size: NA
j_call: TRBJ2-5
cdr3_nt: TGTGCCAGCAGCTTAGAAGCGGAAGAGACCCAGTACTTC
cdr3_aa: CASSLEAEETQYF

d_call: TRBD1
v_call: TRBV11-2
clone_size: NA
j_call: TRBJ2-7
cdr3_nt: TGTGCCAGCAGCCCCTGGACAGGGGGCTCTTACGAGCAGTACTTC
cdr3_aa: CASSPWTGGSYEQYF

d_call: NA
v_call: TRBV20-1
clone_size: NA
j_call: TRBJ2-4
cdr3_nt: TGCAGTGCTAGAAAACAGGGAGACAAAAACATTCAGTACTTC
cdr3_aa: CSARKQGDKNIQYF

d_call: NA
v_call: TRBV20-1
clone_size: NA
j_call: TRBJ1-2
cdr3_nt: TGCAGTGCAGGGGGTGCAGGGAACTATGGCTACACCTTC
cdr3_aa: CSAGGAGNYGYTF

d_call: TRBD1
v_call: TRBV29-1
clone_size: NA
j_call: TRBJ2-5
cdr3_nt: TGCAGCGTTGCCCCCAGGACAGGGGGAATACAAGAGACCCAGTACTTC
cdr3_aa: CSVAPRTGGIQETQYF

d_call: NA
v_call: TRBV27
clone_size: NA
j_call: TRBJ1-1
cdr3_nt: TGTGCCAGCAGTCCCCTGACAGGCCGGGGGGTGAACACTGAAGCTTTCTTT
cdr3_aa: CASSPLTGRGVNTEAFF

d_call: NA
v_call: TRBV4-1
clone_size: NA
j_call: TRBJ2-6
cdr3_nt: TGCGCCAGCAGCCAGGGCCAACGCAGGGTTCTTGGGGCCAACGTCCTGACTTTC
cdr3_aa: CASSQGQRRVLGANVLTF

d_call: NA
v_call: TRBV4-1
clone_size: NA
j_call: TRBJ2-7
cdr3_nt: TGCGCCAGCAGCCTTTCTCCGGGGGAATTCTCCTACGAGCAGTACTTC
cdr3_aa: CASSLSPGEFSYEQYF

d_call: NA
v_call: TRBV7-2
clone_size: NA
j_call: TRBJ2-4
cdr3_nt: TGTGCCAGCAGCCTAACCTCAGGGTTAGCCAAAAACATTCAGTACTTC
cdr3_aa: CASSLTSGLAKNIQYF

d_call: TRBD2
v_call: TRBV4-3
clone_size: NA
j_call: TRBJ2-7
cdr3_nt: TGCGCCAGCAGCCAACTAGCGGGCGTGGGCTACGGGCAGTACTTC
cdr3_aa: CASSQLAGVGYGQYF

d_call: NA
v_call: TRBV28
clone_size: NA
j_call: TRBJ2-7
cdr3_nt: TGTGCCAGCAGTCAGGGGTCGACCGAGCAGTACTTC
cdr3_aa: CASSQGSTEQYF

d_call: NA
v_call: TRBV12-3/TRBV12-4
clone_size: NA
j_call: TRBJ1-2
cdr3_nt: TGTGCCAGCAGTCTCCCTCAAACTGGCTACACCTTC
cdr3_aa: CASSLPQTGYTF

d_call: TRBD2
v_call: TRBV4-1
clone_size: NA
j_call: TRBJ2-3
cdr3_nt: TGCGCCAGCAGCCAGGGCTGGGGGGGTGACACAGATACGCAGTATTTT
cdr3_aa: CASSQGWGGDTDTQYF

d_call: NA
v_call: TRBV7-8
clone_size: NA
j_call: TRBJ2-7
cdr3_nt: TGTGCCAGCAGCTTACGGATGGCAGGCGTCTCCTACGAGCAGTACTTC
cdr3_aa: CASSLRMAGVSYEQYF

d_call: NA
v_call: TRBV20-1
clone_size: NA
j_call: TRBJ1-2
cdr3_nt: TGCAGTGCCCGTCTGCCAGGGACCCTGGGTCCTAACTATGGCTACACCTTC
cdr3_aa: CSARLPGTLGPNYGYTF

d_call: NA
v_call: TRBV7-2
clone_size: few
j_call: TRBJ1-2
cdr3_nt: TGTGCCAGCAGCTTCACAGGGAGCTACACCTTC
cdr3_aa: CASSFTGSYTF

d_call: TRBD2
v_call: TRBV28
clone_size: few
j_call: TRBJ2-3
cdr3_nt: TGTGCCAGCAGTCATCCGGGACTAGCGGGAGAAAGGACCACAGATACGCAGTATTTT
cdr3_aa: CASSHPGLAGERTTDTQYF

d_call: NA
v_call: TRBV12-3/TRBV12-4
clone_size: NA
j_call: TRBJ1-3
cdr3_nt: TGTGCCAGCAGAACCGACAGGAACTCTGGAAACACCATATATTTT
cdr3_aa: CASRTDRNSGNTIYF

d_call: NA
v_call: TRBV15
clone_size: NA
j_call: TRBJ2-7
cdr3_nt: TGTGCCACCAGCAGAGAAGGGGGCTACGAGCAGTACTTC
cdr3_aa: CATSREGGYEQYF

d_call: NA
v_call: TRBV4-3
clone_size: NA
j_call: TRBJ2-5
cdr3_nt: TGCGCCAGCAGCCAAGAAGGGGCTAAGGCCGAGACCCAGTACTTC
cdr3_aa: CASSQEGAKAETQYF

d_call: TRBD1
v_call: TRBV7-9
clone_size: NA
j_call: TRBJ1-2
cdr3_nt: TGTGCCAGCAGCCGGGCCCCACGCTTGATTGACAGGGACAGGGATGGCTACACCTTC
cdr3_aa: CASSRAPRLIDRDRDGYTF

d_call: NA
v_call: TRBV20-1
clone_size: few
j_call: TRBJ1-5
cdr3_nt: TGCAGTGCTAGAGACGGCGAGGGCAGAAGTCAGCCCCAGCATTTT
cdr3_aa: CSARDGEGRSQPQHF

d_call: NA
v_call: TRBV4-1
clone_size: many
j_call: TRBJ1-2
cdr3_nt: TGCGCCAGCAGCCTATGGGCGCACGGGGGCTACACCTTC
cdr3_aa: CASSLWAHGGYTF

d_call: TRBD2
v_call: TRBV10-3
clone_size: many
j_call: TRBJ2-3
cdr3_nt: TGTGCCATCAGTGAGGCGGGGGGAACAGATACGCAGTATTTT
cdr3_aa: CAISEAGGTDTQYF

d_call: NA
v_call: TRBV29-1
clone_size: NA
j_call: TRBJ2-2
cdr3_nt: TGCAGCGTTGACGTGAACACCGGGGAGCTGTTTTTT
cdr3_aa: CSVDVNTGELFF

d_call: TRBD2
v_call: TRBV19
clone_size: NA
j_call: TRBJ2-1
cdr3_nt: TGTGCCAGTAGTCCCTATCGGACTAGTACCCATGAGCAGTTCTTC
cdr3_aa: CASSPYRTSTHEQFF

d_call: NA
v_call: TRBV4-1
clone_size: NA
j_call: TRBJ1-1
cdr3_nt: TGCGCCAGCAGCAACCCTAGGGGCCGAACACCTGAAGCTTTCTTT
cdr3_aa: CASSNPRGRTPEAFF

d_call: NA
v_call: TRBV9
clone_size: few
j_call: TRBJ1-1
cdr3_nt: TGTGCCAGCAGCCAAATGCCGGACGGGAACACTGAAGCTTTCTTT
cdr3_aa: CASSQMPDGNTEAFF

d_call: NA
v_call: TRBV29-1
clone_size: NA
j_call: TRBJ1-4
cdr3_nt: TGCAGCCTCCTAAGGGGGAGGACTAATGAAAAACTGTTTTTT
cdr3_aa: CSLLRGRTNEKLFF

d_call: NA
v_call: TRBV20-1
clone_size: NA
j_call: TRBJ2-5
cdr3_nt: TGCAATGCAGGTTTAGCTAGCAGGGAGACCCAGTACTTC
cdr3_aa: CNAGLASRETQYF

d_call: NA
v_call: TRBV6-2/TRBV6-3
clone_size: NA
j_call: TRBJ1-1
cdr3_nt: TGTGCCAGCAGTTACGAGGGGACTGAAGCTTTCTTT
cdr3_aa: CASSYEGTEAFF

d_call: TRBD1
v_call: TRBV5-1
clone_size: NA
j_call: TRBJ1-5
cdr3_nt: TGCGCCAGCAGCTTGGAGGGGGCGATTAATCAGCCCCAGCATTTT
cdr3_aa: CASSLEGAINQPQHF

d_call: NA
v_call: TRBV19
clone_size: NA
j_call: TRBJ2-7
cdr3_nt: TGTGCCAGTAGTACACAAGGGGCCGACTACGAGCAGTACTTC
cdr3_aa: CASSTQGADYEQYF

d_call: NA
v_call: TRBV6-1
clone_size: NA
j_call: TRBJ2-6
cdr3_nt: TGTGCCAGCAGTGCAGATCCTGGGGCCAACGTCCCGACTTTC
cdr3_aa: CASSADPGANVPTF

d_call: TRBD2
v_call: TRBV4-3
clone_size: many
j_call: TRBJ2-1
cdr3_nt: TGCGCCAGCGCAACTAGCGGGGGAAACAATGAGCAGTTCTTC
cdr3_aa: CASATSGGNNEQFF

d_call: NA
v_call: TRBV7-2
clone_size: few
j_call: TRBJ1-2
cdr3_nt: TGTGCCAGCAGCACCCAGGGCACTGGCTACACCTTC
cdr3_aa: CASSTQGTGYTF

d_call: NA
v_call: TRBV12-3/TRBV12-4
clone_size: NA
j_call: TRBJ1-1
cdr3_nt: TGTGCCAGCAGAGAGGAGGTGAACACTGAAGCTTTCTTT
cdr3_aa: CASREEVNTEAFF

d_call: TRBD1
v_call: TRBV4-1
clone_size: NA
j_call: TRBJ1-2
cdr3_nt: TGCGCCAGCAGCCAAGAGGACAGGGGTAGTTCTAACTATGGCTACACCTTC
cdr3_aa: CASSQEDRGSSNYGYTF

d_call: TRBD1
v_call: TRBV6-1
clone_size: NA
j_call: TRBJ2-1
cdr3_nt: TGTGCCAGCAGCGCCAACAGGGGGAGATACAATGAGCAGTTCTTC
cdr3_aa: CASSANRGRYNEQFF

d_call: TRBD2
v_call: TRBV19
clone_size: NA
j_call: TRBJ2-1
cdr3_nt: TGTGCCAGTAGGTCCCCTGCGGGGGGACATGTCTACAATGAGCAGTTCTTC
cdr3_aa: CASRSPAGGHVYNEQFF

d_call: TRBD2
v_call: TRBV20-1
clone_size: NA
j_call: TRBJ2-3
cdr3_nt: TGCAGTGCTCCCTCCCACACTAGCGGGGGATTCACAGATACGCAGTATTTT
cdr3_aa: CSAPSHTSGGFTDTQYF